There are many counts of the clone carrying this TCR beta chain. Antigen: not known. This sample is drawn from a study of early T cells in non-severe SARS-CoV-2 infection. About the study: Chains were not paired, and sequencing was done on bulk RNA from unsorted whole blood.

Study-wide results and limits: Matches to VDJdb favored anti-spike CD8 responses and missed private and CD4 specificities.

Unique molecular identifiers were affixed to single, distinct cDNA molecules. TCRdb used MiXCR to reprocess the 5' RACE reads, holding one entry per CDR3 protein. Among roughly 65,000 distinct CDR3 sequences listed, 12% were seen once. The receptor was isolated from an adult who was a healthcare worker with PCR-confirmed SARS-CoV-2 infection or an uninfected control (not recorded which). Sequenced sample: whole blood.

The CDR3 loop is CASSYSGWGETQYF. CDR3 DNA sequence: TGTGCCAGCAGTTACTCAGGGTGGGGGGAGACCCAGTACTTC. The chain joins TRBV6-5 to TRBJ2-5, with D perhaps being TRBD1 or TRBD2 (5 bases each). This CDR3 is built from 14 residues. Germline V gives CDR1 MNHEY, CDR2 SVGAGI. V lost 0 bases, J lost 5 bases, and 10 bases lay in between.